A single sample is the source of the 2 T cell receptor beta chains below, sequenced in a study of T cells in Graves' hyperthyroidism and ophthalmopathy. RNA transcripts were the template for amplifying TCR beta CDR3 regions. The HTBI set primed first-round TCR CDR3 RT-PCR. In TCRdb, the multiplex PCR reads were re-called with MiXCR into one record per CDR3 protein. The repertoire holds over 150,000 distinct CDR3 sequences, more than 15% seen once, with roughly 30% in the top ten. Sequenced input: blood. Receptor source: a woman in her 50s with Graves' hyperthyroidism.

This clonotype was counted only a few times. The rearrangement joins TRBV4-1 to TRBJ1-2, with D uncertain. The CDR3 is 16 residues long. CDR1 and CDR2 from the germline V gene are MGHRA and YSYEKL. V gave up 2 bases and J gave up 6 bases, with 19 bases separating them. CDR3 region: CASSQKGLIALDGYTF. The CDR3, as DNA: TGCGCCAGCAGCCAAAAAGGTCTGATCGCTTTAGATGGCTACACCTTC.

The rearrangement links TRBV4-1 to TRBJ2-3; D might be TRBD2 (6 bases). CDR3 size: 16 residues. Trimming took 0 bases from V and 5 from J, leaving 15 bases between them. Germline CDR1 and CDR2: MGHRA and YSYEKL. The CDR3, as DNA: TGCGCCAGCAGCCAAGAGGAGGGTATGCGAGGAGATACGCAGTATTTT. This sequence encodes CASSQEEGMRGDTQYF.